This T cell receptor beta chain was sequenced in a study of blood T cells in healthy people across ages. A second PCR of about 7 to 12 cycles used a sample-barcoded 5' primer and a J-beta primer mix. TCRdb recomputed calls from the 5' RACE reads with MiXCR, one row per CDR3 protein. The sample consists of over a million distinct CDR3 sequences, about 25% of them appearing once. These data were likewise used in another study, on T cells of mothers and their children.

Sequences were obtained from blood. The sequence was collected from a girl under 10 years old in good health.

The CDR3 protein is CASSPPLAGGGDTQYF. In DNA form, the CDR3 reads TGTGCCAGCAGCCCCCCCCTAGCGGGGGGCGGAGATACGCAGTATTTT. The chain employs TRBV3-1 and TRBJ2-3; 11 bases agree with TRBD2. CDR3 length: 16 amino acids. Germline V gives CDR1 LGHDT, CDR2 YNNKEL (reference sequence). Trimming cost V 4 bases and J 5 bases; bases outside gene matches: 8.